The 24 T cell receptor beta chains in this list originate from one sample, sequenced in a study of cytomegalovirus exposure and HLA in healthy donors. The PCR had 60 Vbeta and 13 Jbeta primers. The table came from immunoSEQ multiplex PCR; TCRdb's copy has only in-frame clones and leaves some out. The table records 65,000 to 100,000 clones, approximately 79% of them present only once. The sequenced sample was PBMCs. These receptor sequences come from a female donor in good health and CMV-seronegative.

This chain joins TRBV9 and TRBJ1-1, with a possible D match to TRBD1 (6 bases). Between the trimmed V and J ends, which lost 1 base and 1 base, there was a span of 8 bases. The CDR3 loop spans 14 amino acids. The germline gives CDR1 SGDLS, CDR2 YYNGEE. CDR3 DNA sequence: TGTGCCAGCAGCGTACAGGGGCAGAACACTGAAGCTTTCTTT. Residues: CASSVQGQNTEAFF.

This clone was seen more than once but under ten times. The CDR3 sequence: CASSYSPSGAYEQYF. The CDR3 bases are TGTGCCAGCAGTTACTCTCCTAGCGGAGCCTACGAGCAGTACTTC. The J gene is TRBJ2-7, the V gene TRBV6-5; 7 nucleotides line up with TRBD2. The CDR3 has 15 amino acids. Germline CDR1 is MNHEY and CDR2 is SVGAGI. With V trimmed by 0 bases and J by 2 bases, 4 bases remained unmatched.

V gene TRBV6-1 combines with J gene TRBJ1-2; a weak D match, TRBD1 (5 bases). The CDR3 totals 14 residues. V was shortened by 2 bases and J by 8 bases, with 15 bases between the two germline ends. Germline lookup yields CDR1 MNHNS and CDR2 SASEGT. The CDR3, as DNA: TGTGCCAGCAGTGAAAGGGGCGACCGCAGGGGCTACACCTTC. Residues: CASSERGDRRGYTF.

V and J are TRBV11-2 and TRBJ2-4; 9 bases agree with TRBD2. The CDR3 has 16 amino acids. Trimming at V came to 5 bases and at J to 4 bases, leaving 9 bases not matched to a gene. Germline lookup yields CDR1 SGHAT and CDR2 FQNNGV. CDR3: CASSPIRLAGKNIQYF. CDR3 bases: TGTGCCAGCAGCCCTATTAGGCTAGCGGGGAAAAACATTCAGTACTTC.

This clone came up a few times. The chain combines TRBV7-9 with TRBJ2-7; a possible D gene is TRBD1 (6 bases). The V end was cut by 5 bases, the J end by 3 bases, with 8 bases between. The CDR3 contains 12 residues. Germline V gene lookup returns CDR1 SEHNR and CDR2 FQNEAQ (reference sequence). CDR3 coding DNA: TGTGCCAGCAGCCAGGACAGCTACGAGCAGTACTTC. It specifies CASSQDSYEQYF. Supplemented by reference TRBV7-9 and TRBJ2-7, the full variable domain reads DTGVSQNPRHKITKRGQNVTFRCDPISEHNRLYWYRQTLGQGPEFLTYFQNEAQLEKSRLLSDRFSAERPKGSFSTLEIQRTEQGDSAMYLCASSQDSYEQYFGPGTRLTVT.

The V gene is TRBV5-4, the J gene TRBJ2-6; no clear D. Looked up from germline, CDR1 is SGHNT and CDR2 is YYREEE (reference sequence). Trimming pared 5 bases from V and 0 bases from J, leaving 6 bases between. CDR3 length: 14 amino acids. CDR3 sequence reads: CASSRDSGANVLTF. The CDR3 nucleotides read TGTGCCAGCAGTCGCGACTCTGGGGCCAACGTCCTGACTTTC.

A note on this clone: The junction does not match germline at one end; this may be a read error. CDR3 residues: CASSQDFTSGGRRDF. The CDR3 nucleotides read TGCGCCAGCAGCCAAGACTTTACTAGCGGGGGCCGCCGGGACTTC. The chain carries TRBV4-3 and TRBJ2-7; 11 nucleotides agree with TRBD2. CDR3 length equals 15 residues. Germline V lookup: CDR1 LGHNA, CDR2 YSLEER.

The V gene is TRBV19, the J gene TRBJ1-1, with 8 bases identical to TRBD1. The ends lost 9 bases at V and 1 base at J; junction bases unmatched: 16. There are 17 residues in the CDR3. Germline V gene sequence: CDR1 LNHDA, CDR2 SQIVND (reference sequence). The CDR3 is CASSKRDAGGWNTEAFF. CDR3 in DNA: TGTGCCAGCTCGAAGAGAGACGCAGGGGGCTGGAACACTGAAGCTTTCTTT.

The chain couples TRBV15 to TRBJ1-2; 11 positions agree with TRBD1. The CDR3 has 16 residues. V was clipped by 5 bases and J by 5 bases; unmatched bases: 10. The germline V gene encodes CDR1 LNHNV and CDR2 YYDKDF (reference sequence). The CDR3 coding sequence is TGTGCCACCAGCGCTTTTGTTGGGACAGGGGGATATGGCTACACCTTC. Translated, it gives CATSAFVGTGGYGYTF.

Only one count was recorded for this clone. The chain recombines TRBV7-2 with TRBJ1-6; D not certain. The CDR3 has 15 amino acids. The V gene lost 5 bases and the J gene lost 5 bases, with 13 bases spanning the gap. Looked up from germline, CDR1 is SGHTA and CDR2 is FQGNSA. The CDR3 nucleotides read TGTGCCAGCAGCCTCCTTCCGGTTAATAATTCACCCCTCCACTTT. As protein: CASSLLPVNNSPLHF.

The chain employs TRBV9 and TRBJ1-3; 7 nucleotides line up with TRBD1. From germline, CDR1 is SGDLS and CDR2 YYNGEE. V lost 4 bases to trimming and J lost 2 bases; unmatched junction nucleotides: 9. The CDR3 is 16 residues long. CDR3 nucleotide sequence: TGTGCCAGCAGCCCCCAGACAGGGCCAACTGGAAACACCATATATTTT. Translation: CASSPQTGPTGNTIYF.

The genes are TRBV28 and TRBJ1-5; D possibly corresponds to TRBD1 (5 bases). Germline loops: CDR1 MDHEN, CDR2 SYDVKM. Trimming removed 5 bases from V and 4 bases from J, with 15 bases in between. The CDR3 covers 15 residues. CDR3 in DNA: TGTGCCAGCAGTCTCCAGGGCGCATTGAATCAGCCCCAGCATTTT. Protein sequence: CASSLQGALNQPQHF.

The chain is built from TRBV19 and TRBJ2-5; TRBD2 is a possible D gene (7 bases). Germline V CDR1 and CDR2: LNHDA, SQIVND (reference sequence). Between the trimmed V and J ends, which lost 5 bases and 5 bases, there was a span of 15 bases. CDR3 length: 14 amino acids. CDR3 in amino acids: CASSVRGGLETQYF. CDR3 in DNA: TGTGCCAGTAGTGTCAGGGGAGGGTTGGAGACCCAGTACTTC.

The chain couples TRBV4-3 to TRBJ1-2, with 7 bases identical to TRBD1. In germline, CDR1 is LGHNA, CDR2 YSLEER. This CDR3 has 14 amino acids. The V gene end was trimmed by 3 bases and the J gene end by 8 bases; junction bases not matched to a gene: 9. The CDR3, as DNA: TGCGCCAGCAGCCACGACACAGGGGCGGGAGGCTACACCTTC. Translating gives CASSHDTGAGGYTF.

This chain connects TRBV6-5 to TRBJ1-4; perhaps TRBD1 as D (6 bases). The CDR3 totals 14 residues. Germline CDR1 reads MNHEY; CDR2 reads SVGAGI. The V end lost 6 bases, the J end lost 3 bases, and 11 bases lay between the germline ends. The CDR3 nucleotides read TGTGCCAGCAGCAACAGGGTGGCTAATGAAAAACTGTTTTTT. Its translation is CASSNRVANEKLFF.

The chain employs TRBV7-8 and TRBJ1-2; the D is unclear. The CDR3 is 14 residues long. V was trimmed by 1 base and J by 6 bases, leaving 12 bases between them. CDR1 is SGHVS and CDR2 is FQNEAQ in the germline V gene. Here the CDR3 DNA reads TGTGCCAGCAGCTTAGGTGGTTCCGCTAATGGCTACACCTTC. As protein: CASSLGGSANGYTF.

This chain links TRBV5-1 with TRBJ2-7; D remains ambiguous. The germline V gene encodes CDR1 SGHRS and CDR2 YFSETQ. The CDR3 has 12 amino acids. The V gene lost 0 bases and the J gene lost 6 bases, with 7 bases spanning the gap. CDR3 amino acids: CASSLAGGEQYF. Written as DNA, the CDR3 is TGCGCCAGCAGCTTGGCCGGCGGCGAGCAGTACTTC.

This clone was picked up one time. J is TRBJ2-1 and V is TRBV11-2; 8 nucleotides align to TRBD2. The junction had 15 bases not matched to a gene; V was cut back by 3 bases and J by 14 bases. This CDR3 is built from 15 residues. Looked up from germline, CDR1 is SGHAT and CDR2 is FQNNGV. CDR3 residues: CASSLLSRGAHKKFF. The DNA for the CDR3 is TGTGCCAGCAGCTTGCTGTCGCGGGGGGCGCATAAAAAGTTCTTC.

The V call is TRBV4-2, the J call TRBJ2-3; 11 bases agree with TRBD2. Germline CDR1 and CDR2: LGHNA and YNFKEQ. V was pared by 0 bases and J by 4 bases, with 6 bases of the junction left unmatched. The CDR3 runs to 17 residues. The CDR3 spells CASSQEALAGGSDTQYF. The CDR3 coding sequence is TGTGCCAGCAGCCAAGAAGCTCTAGCGGGAGGCTCAGATACGCAGTATTTT.

The V gene is TRBV27, the J gene TRBJ2-1; 8 nucleotides line up with TRBD2. The CDR3 consists of 13 residues. V gave up 5 bases and J gave up 6 bases; unmatched junction bases: 3. Germline CDR1 reads MNHEY; CDR2 reads SMNVEV (reference sequence). CDR3 in DNA: TGTGCCAGCAGTGCCGGGACTAGCAATGAGCAGTTCTTC. Translation: CASSAGTSNEQFF.

The CDR3 here is CASSLGGGNTIYF. DNA of the CDR3: TGCGCCAGCAGCTTGGGAGGTGGAAACACCATATATTTT. This rearrangement joins TRBV5-1 to TRBJ1-3; no reliable D call. The CDR3 covers 13 residues. Germline V gene sequence: CDR1 SGHRS, CDR2 YFSETQ. Trimming stripped 0 bases from V and 3 bases from J, with 4 bases between.

This chain connects TRBV5-1 to TRBJ2-5, with TRBD1 identical over 7 bases. Germline-derived CDR1 and CDR2 are SGHRS and YFSETQ. J gave up 7 bases and V 0 bases, and 6 bases lay outside the gene matches. The CDR3 has 14 residues. The CDR3 nucleotides read TGCGCCAGCAGCTTGGGACAGGGTGAAGGGACCCAGTACTTC. Translated, it gives CASSLGQGEGTQYF.

This clone was seen at least ten times. The chain uses TRBV7-3 and TRBJ2-3, with 8 positions matching TRBD2. J lost 6 bases, V lost 5 bases, and 4 bases had no gene match. The CDR3 covers 13 residues. Germline lookup yields CDR1 SGHTA and CDR2 FQGTGA. The CDR3 loop is CASSPGGTDTQYF. The CDR3 coding sequence is TGTGCCAGCAGCCCGGGGGGGACGGATACGCAGTATTTT.

CDR3 coding DNA: TGTGCCAGCAGTGAAGGAGGGACAGGGCTTCCCCGCTTAGGAGCTTTCTTT. Translated, it gives CASSEGGTGLPRLGAFF. The chain joins TRBV2 to TRBJ1-1; 9 bases map to TRBD1. The J segment lost 10 bases and the V segment lost 1 base, leaving 16 bases of the junction unmatched. Germline V CDR1 and CDR2: SNHLY, FYNNEI. This CDR3 comprises 17 residues.